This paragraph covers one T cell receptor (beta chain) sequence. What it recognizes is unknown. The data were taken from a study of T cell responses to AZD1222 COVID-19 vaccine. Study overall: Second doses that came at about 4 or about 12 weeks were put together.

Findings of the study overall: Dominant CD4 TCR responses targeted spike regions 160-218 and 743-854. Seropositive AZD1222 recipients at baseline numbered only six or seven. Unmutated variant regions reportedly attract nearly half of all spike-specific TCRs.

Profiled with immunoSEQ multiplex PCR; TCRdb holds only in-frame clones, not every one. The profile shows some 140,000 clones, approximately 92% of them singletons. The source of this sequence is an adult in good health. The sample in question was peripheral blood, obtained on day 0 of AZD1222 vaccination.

The CDR3 DNA reads TGTGCCAGCGGCTCGACGAGACAGGGATGGGAAAAACTGTTTTTT. The encoded protein is CASGSTRQGWEKLFF. This rearrangement joins TRBV2 to TRBJ1-4; TRBD1 aligns across 7 bases. There are 15 residues in the CDR3. The V gene end was trimmed by 8 bases and the J gene end by 8 bases; junction bases not matched to a gene: 14. Germline values: CDR1 SNHLY, CDR2 FYNNEI.